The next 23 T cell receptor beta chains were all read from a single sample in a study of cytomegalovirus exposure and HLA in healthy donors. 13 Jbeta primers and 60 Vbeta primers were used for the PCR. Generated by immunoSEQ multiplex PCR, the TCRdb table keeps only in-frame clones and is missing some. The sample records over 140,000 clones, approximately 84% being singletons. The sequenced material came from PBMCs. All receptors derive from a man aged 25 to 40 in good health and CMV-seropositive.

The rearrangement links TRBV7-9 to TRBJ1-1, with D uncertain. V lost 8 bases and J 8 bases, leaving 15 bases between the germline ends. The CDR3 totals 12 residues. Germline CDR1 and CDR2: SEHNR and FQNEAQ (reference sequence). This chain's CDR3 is CASEKLTAEAFF. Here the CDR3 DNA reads TGTGCCAGCGAGAAGCTAACAGCAGAAGCTTTCTTT.

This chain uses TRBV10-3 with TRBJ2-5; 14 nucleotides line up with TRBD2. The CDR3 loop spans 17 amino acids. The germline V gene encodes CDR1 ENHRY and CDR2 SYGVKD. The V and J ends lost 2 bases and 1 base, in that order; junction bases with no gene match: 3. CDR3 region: CAISERLAGGVQETQYF. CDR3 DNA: TGTGCCATCAGTGAGCGACTAGCGGGAGGGGTCCAAGAGACCCAGTACTTC.

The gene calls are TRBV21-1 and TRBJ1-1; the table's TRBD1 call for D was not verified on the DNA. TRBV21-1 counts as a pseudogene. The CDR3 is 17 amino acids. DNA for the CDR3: TGTGCCAGCAGCCCCCGCGGGATATGGGACAGGAACACTGAAGCTTTCTTT. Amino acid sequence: CASSPRGIWDRNTEAFF.

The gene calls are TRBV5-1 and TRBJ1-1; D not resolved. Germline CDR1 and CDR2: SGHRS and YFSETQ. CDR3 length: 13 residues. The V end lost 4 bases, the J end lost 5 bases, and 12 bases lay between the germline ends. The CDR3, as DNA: TGCGCCAGCAGCCAAGACACCGTTACTGAAGCTTTCTTT. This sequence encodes CASSQDTVTEAFF. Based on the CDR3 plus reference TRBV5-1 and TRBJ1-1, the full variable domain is KAGVTQTPRYLIKTRGQQVTLSCSPISGHRSVSWYQQTPGQGLQFLFEYFSETQRNKGNFPGRFSGRQFSNSRSEMNVSTLELGDSALYLCASSQDTVTEAFFGQGTRLTVV.

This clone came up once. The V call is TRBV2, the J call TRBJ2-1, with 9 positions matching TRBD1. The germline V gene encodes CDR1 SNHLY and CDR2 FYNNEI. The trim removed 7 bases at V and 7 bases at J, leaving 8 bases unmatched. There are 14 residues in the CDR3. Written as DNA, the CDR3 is TGTGCCAGCACCCCGACAGGGGGTGTGAATGAGCAGTTCTTC. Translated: CASTPTGGVNEQFF.

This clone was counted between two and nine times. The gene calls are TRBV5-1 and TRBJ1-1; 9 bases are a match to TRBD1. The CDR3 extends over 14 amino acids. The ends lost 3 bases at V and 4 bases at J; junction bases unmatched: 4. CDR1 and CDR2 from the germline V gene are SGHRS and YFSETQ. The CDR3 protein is CASSWGQGSTEAFF. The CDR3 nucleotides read TGCGCCAGCAGCTGGGGACAGGGCTCCACTGAAGCTTTCTTT.

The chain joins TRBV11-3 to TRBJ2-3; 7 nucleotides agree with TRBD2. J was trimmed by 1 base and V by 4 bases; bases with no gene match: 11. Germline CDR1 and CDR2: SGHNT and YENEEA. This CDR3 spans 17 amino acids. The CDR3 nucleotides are TGTGCCAGCAGCTCCTCCAGCGGGGCCGGGGGCACAGATACGCAGTATTTT. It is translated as CASSSSSGAGGTDTQYF.

The CDR3 sequence: CATRGAGGNTIYF. The CDR3 DNA sequence: TGTGCTACGCGGGGGGCCGGTGGAAACACCATATATTTT. The J gene is TRBJ1-3, the V gene TRBV10-3; weak D call: TRBD1 (6 bases). The CDR3 extends over 13 amino acids. Germline values: CDR1 ENHRY, CDR2 SYGVKD.

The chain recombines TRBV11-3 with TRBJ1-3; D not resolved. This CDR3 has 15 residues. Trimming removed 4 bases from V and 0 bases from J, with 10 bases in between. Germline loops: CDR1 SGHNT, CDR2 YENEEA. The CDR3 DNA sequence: TGTGCCAGCAGCTCCCACGCGGACTCTGGAAACACCATATATTTT. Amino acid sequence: CASSSHADSGNTIYF.

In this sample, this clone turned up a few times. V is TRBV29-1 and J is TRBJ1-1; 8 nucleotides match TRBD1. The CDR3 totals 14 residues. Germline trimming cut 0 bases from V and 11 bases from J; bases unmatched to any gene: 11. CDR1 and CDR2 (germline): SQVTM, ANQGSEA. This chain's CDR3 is CSVEERTGRLAAFF. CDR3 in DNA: TGCAGCGTTGAAGAGCGGACAGGGAGATTGGCTGCTTTCTTT. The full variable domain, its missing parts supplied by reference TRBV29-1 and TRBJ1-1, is SAVISQKPSRDICQRGTSLTIQCQVDSQVTMMFWYRQQPGQSLTLIATANQGSEATYESGFVIDKFPISRPNLTFSTLTVSNMSPEDSSIYLCSVEERTGRLAAFFGQGTRLTVV.

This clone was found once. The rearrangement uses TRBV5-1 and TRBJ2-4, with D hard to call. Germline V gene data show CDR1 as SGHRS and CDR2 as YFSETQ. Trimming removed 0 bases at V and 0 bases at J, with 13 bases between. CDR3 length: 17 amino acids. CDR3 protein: CASSLEGGLIAKNIQYF. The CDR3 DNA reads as TGCGCCAGCAGCTTGGAAGGTGGGCTTATAGCCAAAAACATTCAGTACTTC.

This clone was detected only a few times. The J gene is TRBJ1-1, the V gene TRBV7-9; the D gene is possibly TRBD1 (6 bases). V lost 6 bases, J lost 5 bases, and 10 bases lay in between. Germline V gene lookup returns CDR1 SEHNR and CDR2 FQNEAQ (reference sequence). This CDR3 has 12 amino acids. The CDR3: CASSRGGTEAFF. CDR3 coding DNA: TGTGCCAGCAGTAGAGGGGGTACTGAAGCTTTCTTT.

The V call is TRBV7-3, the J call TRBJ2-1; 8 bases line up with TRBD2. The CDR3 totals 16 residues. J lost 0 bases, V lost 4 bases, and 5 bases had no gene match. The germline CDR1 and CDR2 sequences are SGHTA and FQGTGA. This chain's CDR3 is CASSSSGSRSYNEQFF. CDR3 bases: TGTGCCAGCAGCTCCAGCGGGAGTCGCTCCTACAATGAGCAGTTCTTC.

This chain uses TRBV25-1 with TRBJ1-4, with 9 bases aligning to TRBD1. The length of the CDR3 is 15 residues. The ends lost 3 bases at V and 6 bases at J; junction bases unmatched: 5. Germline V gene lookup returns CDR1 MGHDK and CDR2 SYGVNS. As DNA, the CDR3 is TGTGCCAGCAGTGATAACACAGGGGGCGATGAAAAACTGTTTTTT. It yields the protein CASSDNTGGDEKLFF.

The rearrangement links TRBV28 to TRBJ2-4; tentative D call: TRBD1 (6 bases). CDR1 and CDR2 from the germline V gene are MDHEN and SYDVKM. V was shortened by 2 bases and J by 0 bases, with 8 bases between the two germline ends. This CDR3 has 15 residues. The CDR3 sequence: CASSLGTLAKNIQYF. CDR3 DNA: TGTGCCAGCAGTTTAGGGACATTAGCCAAAAACATTCAGTACTTC.

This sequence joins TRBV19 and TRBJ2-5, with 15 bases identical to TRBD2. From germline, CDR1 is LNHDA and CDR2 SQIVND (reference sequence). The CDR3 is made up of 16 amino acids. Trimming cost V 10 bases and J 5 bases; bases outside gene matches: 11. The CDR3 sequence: CATKPRGLAGGETQYF. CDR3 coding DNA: TGTGCCACCAAACCCAGGGGACTAGCGGGGGGCGAGACCCAGTACTTC. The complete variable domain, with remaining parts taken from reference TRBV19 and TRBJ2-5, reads DGGITQSPKYLFRKEGQNVTLSCEQNLNHDAMYWYRQDPGQGLRLIYYSQIVNDFQKGDIAEGYSVSREKKESFPLTVTSAQKNPTAFYLCATKPRGLAGGETQYFGPGTRLLVL.

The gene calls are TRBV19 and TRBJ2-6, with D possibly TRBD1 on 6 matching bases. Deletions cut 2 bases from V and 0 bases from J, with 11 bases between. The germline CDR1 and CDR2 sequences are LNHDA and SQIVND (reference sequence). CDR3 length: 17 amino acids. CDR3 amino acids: CASSIQGTHSGANVLTF. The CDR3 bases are TGTGCCAGTAGTATACAGGGGACCCACTCTGGGGCCAACGTCCTGACTTTC.

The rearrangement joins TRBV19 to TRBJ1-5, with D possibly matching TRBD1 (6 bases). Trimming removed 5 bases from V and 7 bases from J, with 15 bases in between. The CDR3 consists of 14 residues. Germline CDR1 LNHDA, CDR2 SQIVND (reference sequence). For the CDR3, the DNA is TGTGCCAGTAGTGTGGACAGCCTCAGGCAGCCCCAGCATTTT. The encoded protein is CASSVDSLRQPQHF.

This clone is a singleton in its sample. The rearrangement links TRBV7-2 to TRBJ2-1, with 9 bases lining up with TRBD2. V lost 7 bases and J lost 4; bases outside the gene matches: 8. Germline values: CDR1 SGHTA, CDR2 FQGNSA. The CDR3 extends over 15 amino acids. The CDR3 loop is CASNYRTSAYNEQFF. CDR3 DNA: TGTGCCAGCAACTACAGGACTAGCGCGTACAATGAGCAGTTCTTC. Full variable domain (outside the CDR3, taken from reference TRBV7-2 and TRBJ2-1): GAGVSQSPSNKVTEKGKDVELRCDPISGHTALYWYRQSLGQGLEFLIYFQGNSAPDKSGLPSDRFSAERTGGSVSTLTIQRTQQEDSAVYLCASNYRTSAYNEQFFGPGTRLTVL.

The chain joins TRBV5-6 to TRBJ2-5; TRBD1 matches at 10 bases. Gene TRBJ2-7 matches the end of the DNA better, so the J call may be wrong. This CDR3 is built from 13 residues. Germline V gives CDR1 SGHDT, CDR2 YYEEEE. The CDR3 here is CASSFGTGDEQYF. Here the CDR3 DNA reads TGTGCCAGCAGCTTTGGGACAGGGGACGAGCAGTACTTC.

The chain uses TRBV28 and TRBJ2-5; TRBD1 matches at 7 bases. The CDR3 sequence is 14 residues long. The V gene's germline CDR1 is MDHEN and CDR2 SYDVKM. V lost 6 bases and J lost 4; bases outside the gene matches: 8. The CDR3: CASRGDRVGETQYF. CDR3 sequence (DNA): TGTGCCAGCAGGGGTGACAGGGTTGGAGAGACCCAGTACTTC.

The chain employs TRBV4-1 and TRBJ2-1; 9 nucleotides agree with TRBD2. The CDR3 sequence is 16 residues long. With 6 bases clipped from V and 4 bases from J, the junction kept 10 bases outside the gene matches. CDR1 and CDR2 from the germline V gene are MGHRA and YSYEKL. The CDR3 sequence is CASRPGGAGGYNEQFF. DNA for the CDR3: TGCGCCAGCAGACCAGGGGGAGCGGGGGGTTACAATGAGCAGTTCTTC.

CDR3 sequence (DNA): TGTGCCAGCAGCTTGGCGGGGTCAAGCGGGGGGGACAATGAGCAGTTCTTC. This gives the protein CASSLAGSSGGDNEQFF. The chain has TRBV7-2 and TRBJ2-1, with 10 nucleotides matching TRBD2. The CDR3 runs 17 residues. Germline CDR1 SGHTA, CDR2 FQGNSA. V dropped 3 bases and J dropped 5; count of bases not matched to a gene: 10.